Given below is one TCR beta chain in context. Antigen specificity is unknown. Germline V gene sequence: CDR1 SNHLY, CDR2 FYNNEI. The CDR3 spans 18 residues. This specimen comes from a study of T cells expressing NK-cell markers. Study-wide findings and caveats: Dominant NKG2C+ clonotypes were found to form roughly 1.0-7.5% of CD8+ T cells in a handful of donors.

TCRdb reprocessed the 5' RACE reads and keeps a single row for each CDR3 protein, giving no DNA. The sample is made up of over 150,000 distinct CDR3 sequences, and the top ten hold over 35% of it. Source material: blood T cells: a sorted CD56 or NKG2C T cell subset, CD4+ or CD8+ T cells, or bulk PBMC T cells (not recorded which). The rearrangement links TRBV2 to TRBJ2-3; TCRdb picks TRBD1, but there is no DNA to check that call. This TCR was recovered from a woman between 45 and 60 years old in good health. The CDR3 here is CASSLGGPGTAITDTQYF.